The clone carrying this T cell receptor beta chain came up once. Method: immunoSEQ multiplex PCR; TCRdb's copy keeps in-frame clones and lacks some. The sample contains tens of thousands of clones, around 92% of which appear only once. The germline V gene has CDR1 MNHNS and CDR2 SASEGT. CDR3 length: 14 amino acids. Trimming pared 4 bases from V and 4 bases from J, leaving 11 bases between. The data stem from a study of technical replicates of blood from several donors. Sequencing used T cells isolated from PBMCs. The source is a human donor in good health. The genes are TRBV6-1 and TRBJ2-1, with TRBD2 as a possible D gene (5 bases). The CDR3 here is CASSASSRYNEQFF. In DNA, the CDR3 is TGTGCCAGCAGTGCTAGCTCGCGGTACAATGAGCAGTTCTTC.